These 6 T cell receptor beta chains were sequenced from one sample in a study of CD8+ T cells in alopecia areata. Following extraction, RNA underwent reverse transcription to cDNA, which served as the sequencing template. Assay used: immunoSEQ multiplex PCR; TCRdb lists only in-frame clones, some missing. Seen here are 200,000 to 250,000 clones, around 62% observed once, and the top ten hold 0.4% to 0.55%. The material sequenced was CD4+ T cells sorted from blood, taken at week 0. All receptors derive from a human donor with alopecia areata.

This chain links TRBV30 with TRBJ1-1, with no clear D. V lost 1 base to trimming and J lost 1 base, with 7 bases between them. CDR3 size: 13 residues. The germline V gene encodes CDR1 GTSNPN and CDR2 SVGIG (reference sequence). The CDR3 reads CAWSEQTNTEAFF. Written as DNA, the CDR3 is TGTGCCTGGAGTGAGCAGACGAACACTGAAGCTTTCTTT.

The chain joins TRBV29-1 to TRBJ2-7; D gene uncertain. The germline V gene encodes CDR1 SQVTM and CDR2 ANQGSEA. The CDR3 covers 11 residues. The V gene lost 4 bases and the J gene lost 6 bases, with 10 bases spanning the gap. CDR3 nucleotides: TGCAGCGTTGTCCCCGATGTCGAGCAGTACTTC. It encodes CSVVPDVEQYF.

The genes are TRBV7-9 and TRBJ2-7; perhaps TRBD1 as D (5 bases). The CDR3 has 15 residues. CDR1 and CDR2 (germline): SEHNR, FQNEAQ (reference sequence). Trimming removed 1 base from V and 2 bases from J, with 12 bases in between. DNA of the CDR3: TGTGCCAGCAGCTTAGAAGGGGCTAGGACCTACGAGCAGTACTTC. It encodes CASSLEGARTYEQYF.

V and J are TRBV6-1 and TRBJ2-3; D is possibly TRBD1 (5 bases). CDR3 length: 12 residues. Per the germline V gene, CDR1 is MNHNS and CDR2 is SASEGT. The germline V and J ends were trimmed by 4 bases and 3 bases, with 5 bases remaining between them. The CDR3 nucleotides read TGTGCCAGCAGTGGACAGACAGATACGCAGTATTTT. This gives the protein CASSGQTDTQYF.

This clone has only a few counts. V usage is TRBV11-2 and J usage is TRBJ1-3, with D possibly TRBD1 on 6 matching bases. Germline V gene data show CDR1 as SGHAT and CDR2 as FQNNGV. Trimming removed 5 bases at V and 8 bases at J, with 19 bases between. The length of the CDR3 is 15 residues. CDR3 region: CASSQSPLRGDTIYF. Here the CDR3 DNA reads TGTGCCAGCAGCCAAAGCCCCTTGAGGGGGGACACCATATATTTT.

In this sample, this clone turned up many times. This specimen includes other DNA sequences encoding the same CDR3. The chain joins TRBV7-9 to TRBJ1-2, with D uncertain. This CDR3 is 11 amino acids long. Trimming took off 5 bases at V and 8 bases at J, with 9 bases between the two ends. Germline CDR1 and CDR2: SEHNR and FQNEAQ (reference sequence). The CDR3 reads CASSPLSGYTF. CDR3 sequence (DNA): TGTGCCAGCAGCCCTCTAAGCGGCTACACCTTC.